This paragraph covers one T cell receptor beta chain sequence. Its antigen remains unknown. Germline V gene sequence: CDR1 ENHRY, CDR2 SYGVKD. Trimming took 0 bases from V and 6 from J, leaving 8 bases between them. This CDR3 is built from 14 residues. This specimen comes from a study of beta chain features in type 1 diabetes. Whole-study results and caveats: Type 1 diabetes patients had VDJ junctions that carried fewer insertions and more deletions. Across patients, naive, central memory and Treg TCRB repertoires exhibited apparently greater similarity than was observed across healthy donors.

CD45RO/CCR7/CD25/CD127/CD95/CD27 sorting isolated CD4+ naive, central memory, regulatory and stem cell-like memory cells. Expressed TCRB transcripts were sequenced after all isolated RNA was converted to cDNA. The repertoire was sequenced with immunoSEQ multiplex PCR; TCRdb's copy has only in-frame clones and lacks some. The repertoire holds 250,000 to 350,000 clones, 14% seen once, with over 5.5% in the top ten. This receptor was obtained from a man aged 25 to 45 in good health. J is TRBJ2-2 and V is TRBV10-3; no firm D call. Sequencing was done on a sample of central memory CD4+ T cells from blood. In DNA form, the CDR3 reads TGTGCCATCAGTGAGTCTTCAGGCTCCGGGGAGCTGTTTTTT. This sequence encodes CAISESSGSGELFF.